At least ten counts were recorded for the clone carrying this T cell receptor (beta chain). Its antigen is currently unknown. TCRdb reanalysed the PCR reads using MiXCR and keeps one entry per CDR3 protein. The sample comprises 460,000 or so distinct CDR3 sequences, under 30% of which are singletons, and 0.76% rests with the top ten. This CDR3 region has 13 residues. Germline CDR1 reads SGHTA; CDR2 reads FQGNSA. Trimming pared 4 bases from V and 6 bases from J, leaving 10 bases between. The data originate from a study of molecular identifiers for immune sequencing clone quantification. About the research overall: Replicates split RNA from roughly 21,000 or 96,000 naive CD8 cells five ways, and the researchers sequenced four portions. Overall study results and limits: Clones above 20 RNA copies held over 98% of effector molecules, under 1% in naive cells.

CD8+CD4-CCR7+CD45RA+ sorting gave the naive CD8 T cells. Sequences were obtained from naive CD8+ T cells from blood, with Jurkat cell RNA spiked in. Described subset: FACS-sorted CD8+CD4-CCR7+CD45RA+ naive T cells. This rearrangement joins TRBV7-2 to TRBJ2-1; D is unresolved. This TCR came from a human donor in good health. Some libraries in this study had Jurkat cell RNA spiked in. CDR3 coding DNA: TGTGCCAGCAGCTCCAGGAGACCCAATGAGCAGTTCTTC. This encodes CASSSRRPNEQFF. The full variable domain, rest sourced from reference TRBV7-2 and TRBJ2-1, is GAGVSQSPSNKVTEKGKDVELRCDPISGHTALYWYRQSLGQGLEFLIYFQGNSAPDKSGLPSDRFSAERTGGSVSTLTIQRTQQEDSAVYLCASSSRRPNEQFFGPGTRLTVL.